This TCR beta chain comes out of a study of cytomegalovirus exposure and HLA in healthy donors. Points from the study as a whole: In the analysis, some V segments, TRBV6-2 and TRBV6-3 included, were excluded as indistinguishable. One cluster of highly shared sequence variants probably arose as a sequencing artifact.

The PCR was carried out with 60 Vbeta primers and 13 Jbeta primers. Produced via immunoSEQ multiplex PCR; TCRdb's table is partial and in-frame only. The sample has approximately 150,000 clones; 70% to 80% are singletons. In regard to this clone: The target antigen is unknown.

Trimming at V came to 3 bases and at J to 3 bases, leaving 10 bases not matched to a gene. The CDR3 has 17 residues. In germline, CDR1 is SGHVS, CDR2 FQNEAQ. This chain connects TRBV7-8 to TRBJ2-2, with 7 bases aligning to TRBD1. Sequencing was performed on PBMCs. The sequence derives from a middle-aged woman in good health and CMV-seropositive. The CDR3 sequence: CASSFPTGEVDTGELFF. CDR3 DNA: TGTGCCAGCAGCTTTCCCACAGGGGAAGTTGACACCGGGGAGCTGTTTTTT.